This TCR beta chain was sequenced in a study of cytomegalovirus exposure and HLA in healthy donors. CDR1 is SGHTA, CDR2 FQGNSA, per germline. The V and J ends lost 2 bases and 2 bases respectively, with 16 bases between them. The CDR3 totals 17 residues. The PCR used 60 Vbeta and 13 Jbeta primers. Libraries were prepared by immunoSEQ multiplex PCR; TCRdb keeps only in-frame clonotypes and omits some of them. The sample yields under 150,000 clones, roughly 70% seen once. The gene calls are TRBV7-2 and TRBJ2-1, with a tentative D call TRBD2 (5 bases). The source of this sequence is a woman aged 40 to 55 in good health and CMV-seropositive. Sequenced sample: PBMCs. The CDR3: CASSLSGGLNAYNEQFF. In DNA form, the CDR3 reads TGTGCCAGCAGCTTAAGTGGCGGGCTAAACGCCTACAATGAGCAGTTCTTC.